This note documents a single T cell receptor (beta chain) sequence. The antigen this receptor binds is unknown. No clone much larger than this one lies a single base away; base qualities are absent. These data are taken from a study of CD4 T cells in relation to SARS-CoV-2 and coronaviruses (dated by TCRdb to the early 2020s). Background on the whole study: In the ViraFEST assay, PBMCs were grown with antigen for around ten days, and TCR beta CDR3s were then sequenced to identify antigen-specific clonal expansions. An HIV-1 Nef peptide pool or a no-peptide culture served as the negative reference condition. Patient-derived lymphoblastoid cell lines were used to map the HLA restriction of shared crossreactive spike epitopes. At the level of individual TCR clonotypes, the study measured memory CD4+ T cell crossreactivity between SARS-CoV-2 spike protein and common cold coronavirus spike proteins. The Adaptive Biotechnologies TCR-sequencing kit was used to sequence samples from three pre-COVID donors and the naive versus memory experiments, while other data came from Illumina-based sequencing. For other donors in the study, expansion assays were sequenced with a different, Illumina-based TCR-beta assay.

Library prep was done by the immunoSEQ multiplex PCR assay. As for how the authors treated the data: During preprocessing, nonproductive sequences were discarded, as were any CDR3s that did not begin with C, did not end with F or W, or were shorter than 7 amino acids. Antigen-specific clonotypes were called with the MANAFEST web app, based on expansion relative to reference and other culture wells. A clone counted as positive if significantly expanded in 2 of 3 replicate wells versus the reference culture at FDR below 0.05. A further requirement for positive clones was significant expansion compared with all other tandem wells, along with an odds ratio above 5. Pairwise Levenshtein distance, computed with the stringdist R package after three terminal residues were trimmed from each end, was used as the measure of CDR3 homology. TCRdb obtained this table from immuneACCESS and retained in-frame rearrangements with V and J assigned. These tables miss some clones; where compared with another copy, unresolved V genes account for less than half of the shortfall, and the remainder is unexplained. D and trimming come from the DNA, and the V and J calls and clone size come from that table. Present in this sample are roughly 10,000 clones, 74% of which were seen just once. Clones ranked in the top ten supply more than 15% of the sample.

What the research found in general, with its limitations: Memory CD4+ clonotypes crossrecognizing SARS-CoV-2 and at least one common cold coronavirus spike were found in around 71% of donors. The study was limited by small numbers of patients and tested TCRs. Pre-pandemic and post-infection samples were not both contributed by any donor, so tracing of the source of pre-existing responses was limited. Crossreactive clones showed significantly weaker SARS-CoV-2-driven expansion than monoreactive clones, consistent with antigenic imprinting. Since the crossreactivity analysis centred on spike protein, crossreactivity against other viral proteins was not assessed.

CD4+ T cells from unexposed donors were collected before the COVID-19 pandemic (2011-2018). The EasySep CD4+ T cell isolation kit was used to isolate CD4+ T cells once the cultures had run for ten to eleven days. As cell numbers permitted, CD4+ T cells from unexposed donors were tested for reactivity to SARS-CoV-2 S and N and to four common cold coronavirus spike pools. PBMCs were cultured at two million per well in IMDM supplemented with around 5% human AB serum and about 9.6 IU/ml IL-2. Half of the culture medium was replaced with fresh IL-2-containing medium on days 3 and 7. Each peptide culture condition was generally run in triplicate replicate wells. Leukapheresis product for the unexposed donors was bought commercially. Ficoll-Paque PLUS gradient centrifugation was used to isolate PBMCs from leukapheresis product or whole blood. The PBMCs went either fresh into the expansion assay or into cryopreservation at -140 degrees C. The QIAamp Micro DNA Kit was used to extract genomic DNA from the CD4+ T cells.

This TCR was recovered from a human donor in good health. The sequenced sample consisted of CD4+ T cells from PBMCs, cultured in vitro.

The CDR3 protein is CASSPAGLAIQETQYF. In nucleotides, the sequence is TGTGCCAGCAGCCCTGCTGGACTAGCGATTCAAGAGACCCAGTACTTC. The sequence is built from TRBV7-2 and TRBJ2-5, with 9 bases in between that match TRBD2. Trimming leaves V shorter by 5 bases and J shorter by 2 bases, with the junction holding 9 bases beyond the gene matches. The CDR3 covers 16 residues, taking in both the cysteine and the phenylalanine. Of all the DNA, just the CDR3 is kept, 48 bases in frame from base 1. From the germline V gene, CDR1 is SGHTA and CDR2 is FQGNSA.